The 10 T cell receptor beta chains reported below all come from one sample, sequenced in a study of CD8 T cells in ankylosing spondylitis (TCRdb year 2017). Summary of the overall study and its limitations: Blood from ankylosing spondylitis patients appeared to be characterized by a TCR beta motif made up of about 8 highly homologous amino acid variants.

No antigen has been assigned to these receptors. Library construction relied on 5' RACE. Reads for this sample came from an Illumina HiSeq 2500. TCRdb reworked the public reads: Q25 trimming with fastp, MiXCR clone assembly, productive beta chains retained. Every CDR3 protein is listed once, alongside the most common genes and DNA of its rows. This sample holds a few hundred thousand distinct CDR3 sequences; 20% to 25% were observed only once. The ten biggest clones cover about 17% of the sample. The specimen was blood, either unsorted or a sorted T cell fraction (not recorded which). Receptors were obtained from a male donor with ankylosing spondylitis.

This clonotype was recorded many times. This chain uses TRBV29-1 with TRBJ2-2; the match to TRBD2 covers 12 bases. J was trimmed by 7 bases and V by 2 bases; bases with no gene match: 5. The CDR3 runs 15 residues. Germline CDR1 SQVTM, CDR2 ANQGSEA. CDR3 DNA sequence: TGCAGCGTTGAATCGACTAGCGGGAGTGGCGGGGAGCTGTTTTTT. Amino acid sequence: CSVESTSGSGGELFF.

This clonotype showed up just a few times. The rearrangement uses TRBV4-2 and TRBJ2-5; the D gene is possibly TRBD1 (6 bases). From germline, CDR1 is LGHNA and CDR2 YNFKEQ. CDR3 length: 16 amino acids. Trimming cost V 2 bases and J 2 bases, with 15 bases left between them. The CDR3 reads CASSQTPRTDQETQYF. In DNA, the CDR3 is TGTGCCAGCAGCCAAACTCCCCGGACAGATCAAGAGACCCAGTACTTC.

This clonotype was seen a handful of times. The rearrangement links TRBV7-8 to TRBJ1-6, with a possible D match to TRBD1 (5 bases). Germline CDR1 and CDR2: SGHVS and FQNEAQ. The CDR3 runs to 13 residues. The V end lost 6 bases, the J end lost 10 bases, and 13 bases lay between the germline ends. CDR3 protein: CASSPWEGSPLHF. The CDR3 DNA reads TGTGCCAGCAGTCCCTGGGAGGGGTCACCCCTCCACTTT.

In DNA, the CDR3 is TGTGCCTCCCAGGGGCAGGGCAACCTCCAAGAGACCCAGTACTTC. Translation: CASQGQGNLQETQYF. The genes are TRBV30 and TRBJ2-5, with a possible D match to TRBD1 (6 bases). The germline V and J ends were trimmed by 7 bases and 1 base, with 19 bases remaining between them. The CDR3 is 15 residues long. Germline V CDR1 and CDR2: GTSNPN, SVGIG (reference sequence).

This clonotype was seen a handful of times. The J gene is TRBJ2-7, the V gene TRBV3-1, with 10 bases lining up with TRBD2. V gave up 1 base and J gave up 3 bases; unmatched junction bases: 3. This CDR3 region has 15 residues. CDR1 is LGHDT and CDR2 is YNNKEL in the germline V gene (reference sequence). CDR3 sequence reads: CASSQASSGSYEQYF. Here the CDR3 DNA reads TGTGCCAGCAGCCAAGCGTCTAGCGGGAGCTACGAGCAGTACTTC.

The chain recombines TRBV12-3 or TRBV12-4 with TRBJ2-1, with 7 positions matching TRBD1. The CDR3 has 17 residues. The ends lost 5 bases at V and 1 base at J; junction bases unmatched: 11. The CDR3 sequence is CASSLSPRGTSYNEQFF. The CDR3 coding sequence is TGTGCCAGCAGTCTAAGCCCCAGGGGGACATCCTACAATGAGCAGTTCTTC.

The CDR3 nucleotides are TGTGCCAGCAGACCGTTACAGGGAACGGCCGGAAACACCATATATTTT. Protein sequence: CASRPLQGTAGNTIYF. The chain couples TRBV12-3 or TRBV12-4 to TRBJ1-3; weak D call: TRBD1 (6 bases). Trimming removed 6 bases at V and 4 bases at J, with 19 bases between. The CDR3 runs to 16 residues.

This clonotype was counted between two and nine times. The chain recombines TRBV7-9 with TRBJ2-1; TRBD1 is a possible D gene (6 bases). Per germline, CDR1 SEHNR and CDR2 FQNEAQ (reference sequence). Trimming shortened V by 1 base and J by 5 bases, and 9 bases separated the two germline ends. This CDR3 is 14 amino acids long. In DNA, the CDR3 is TGTGCCAGCAGCTTAGGGGACACAAACAATGAGCAGTTCTTC. As protein: CASSLGDTNNEQFF.

This clonotype turned up a few times. This chain uses TRBV5-1 with TRBJ2-2; 10 bases fit TRBD2. CDR3 length equals 14 residues. CDR1 is SGHRS, CDR2 YFSETQ, per germline. With V trimmed by 8 bases and J by 3 bases, 4 bases remained unmatched. CDR3: CASNLAGDTGELFF. The CDR3 nucleotides read TGCGCCAGTAACCTAGCGGGAGACACCGGGGAGCTGTTTTTT.

This clonotype was seen more than once but under ten times. The V and J genes are TRBV5-1 and TRBJ2-7; 8 bases are shared with TRBD1. Germline assignment: CDR1 SGHRS and CDR2 YFSETQ. V was clipped by 4 bases and J by 3 bases; unmatched bases: 6. The CDR3 runs 14 residues. The CDR3 here is CASSIQGGHYEQYF. Here the CDR3 DNA reads TGCGCCAGCAGCATACAGGGGGGCCACTACGAGCAGTACTTC.